What follows are 17 T cell receptor beta chains derived from one specimen sequenced in a study of blood T cells in healthy people across ages. Combining a sample-barcoded 5' primer with a J-beta primer mix, a second PCR ran for about 6 to 11 cycles. A single record per CDR3 protein comes from TCRdb applying MiXCR to the 5' RACE reads. The table has about a million distinct CDR3 sequences, approximately 50% seen once; the top ten hold roughly 23%. The sample consisted of blood. The receptors were sampled from a woman aged 55 to 70 in good health.

The chain employs TRBV6-5 and TRBJ1-5; TRBD1 matches at 9 bases. The CDR3 runs to 15 residues. J lost 2 bases, V lost 5 bases, and 4 bases had no gene match. In germline, CDR1 is MNHEY, CDR2 SVGAGI. CDR3 coding DNA: TGTGCCAGCAGTGACAGGGGGGGCGGCAATCAGCCCCAGCATTTT. Its protein is CASSDRGGGNQPQHF.

This clonotype was seen only a few times. Written as DNA, the CDR3 is TGTGCCAGCAGCTTACAGATGGCTGTTCTCTCTGGGGCCAACGTCCTGACTTTC. Amino acids: CASSLQMAVLSGANVLTF. This sequence joins TRBV7-2 and TRBJ2-6, with unresolved D. This CDR3 is built from 18 residues. Germline CDR1 SGHTA, CDR2 FQGNSA. V dropped 2 bases and J dropped 0 bases, with 14 bases sitting between them. The full variable domain, in which reference TRBV7-2 and TRBJ2-6 provide the parts outside the CDR3, is GAGVSQSPSNKVTEKGKDVELRCDPISGHTALYWYRQSLGQGLEFLIYFQGNSAPDKSGLPSDRFSAERTGGSVSTLTIQRTQQEDSAVYLCASSLQMAVLSGANVLTFGAGSRLTVL.

The rearrangement joins TRBV18 to TRBJ2-5, with D unresolved. Germline loops: CDR1 KGHSH, CDR2 LQKENI. The V and J ends lost 1 base and 4 bases respectively, with 13 bases between them. There are 15 residues in the CDR3. The chain's CDR3 is CASSPRVGNRETQYF. In nucleotides, the CDR3 is TGTGCCAGCTCACCACGCGTGGGAAACAGAGAGACCCAGTACTTC.

The gene calls are TRBV6-6 and TRBJ2-7; 10 nucleotides agree with TRBD2. The J call may be mistaken, given a closer DNA end match to TRBJ2-5. Germline CDR1 reads MNHNY; CDR2 reads SVGAGI (reference sequence). The CDR3 runs 15 residues. The CDR3 DNA is TGTGCCAGCAGCCAGGGACTAGCGCGACGAGAGACCCAGTACTTC. This translates into CASSQGLARRETQYF.

J is TRBJ2-1 and V is TRBV4-2; TRBD2 agrees at 11 bases. Per germline, CDR1 LGHNA and CDR2 YNFKEQ. This CDR3 comprises 16 residues. The V segment lost 5 bases and the J segment 7 bases; nucleotides outside the gene matches: 10. Written as DNA, the CDR3 is TGTGCCAGCAGCATGCTAGCGGGGGGCGGGGCAAATGAGCAGTTCTTC. This encodes CASSMLAGGGANEQFF.

This clonotype appeared once. V gene TRBV5-1 combines with J gene TRBJ2-3; D is perhaps TRBD1 or TRBD2 (5 bases each). Germline CDR1 is SGHRS and CDR2 is YFSETQ. The CDR3 has 15 amino acids. V was trimmed by 5 bases and J by 2 bases, leaving 15 bases between them. In DNA, the CDR3 is TGCGCCAGCAGAGCATGGGACGCCTTCACAGATACGCAGTATTTT. It translates to CASRAWDAFTDTQYF.

This clonotype appeared a single time. The gene calls are TRBV28 and TRBJ1-4; 8 bases are shared with TRBD1. Looked up from germline, CDR1 is MDHEN and CDR2 is SYDVKM. V lost 4 bases to trimming and J lost 8 bases; unmatched junction nucleotides: 6. The CDR3 spans 14 residues. In nucleotides, the CDR3 is TGTGCCAGCAGTTCGACAGGGGTTAACGAAAAACTGTTTTTT. This codes for CASSSTGVNEKLFF.

This clonotype was seen only a few times. This sequence joins TRBV7-9 and TRBJ2-7, with no clear D. The CDR3 sequence is 13 residues long. Germline assignment: CDR1 SEHNR and CDR2 FQNEAQ (reference sequence). V was shortened by 5 bases and J by 0 bases, with 8 bases between the two germline ends. This CDR3 is CASSATNSYEQYF. DNA for the CDR3: TGTGCCAGCAGCGCGACGAACTCCTACGAGCAGTACTTC.

This chain uses TRBV20-1 with TRBJ2-5, with D perhaps TRBD2 (5 bases). Per the germline V gene, CDR1 is DFQATT and CDR2 is SNEGSKA (reference sequence). This CDR3 is 15 amino acids long. Trimming stripped 0 bases from V and 2 bases from J, with 13 bases between. CDR3 in DNA: TGCAGTGCTAGAGATGGCAGCCGACTACAAGAGACCCAGTACTTC. Translation gives CSARDGSRLQETQYF.

This clonotype was seen only a few times. V and J are TRBV27 and TRBJ2-1; D perhaps matches TRBD2 (7 bases). V lost 1 base, J lost 4 bases, and 14 bases lay in between. This CDR3 has 16 amino acids. Germline CDR1 reads MNHEY; CDR2 reads SMNVEV (reference sequence). CDR3 loop: CASSLFPGGPYNEQFF. CDR3 bases: TGTGCCAGCAGTTTATTCCCGGGGGGCCCTTACAATGAGCAGTTCTTC.

This clonotype was counted between two and nine times. The chain employs TRBV7-2 and TRBJ2-7; D is uncertain. The CDR3 has 16 amino acids. The germline V gene encodes CDR1 SGHTA and CDR2 FQGNSA. Trimming left V 1 base short and J 2 bases short, with 15 bases between. The CDR3 DNA sequence: TGTGCCAGCAGCTTAGAGTGGGGTCCATCAACCTACGAGCAGTACTTC. As protein: CASSLEWGPSTYEQYF.

This chain uses TRBV28 with TRBJ2-3; weak D call: TRBD1 (5 bases). This CDR3 is built from 12 residues. The V and J ends lost 11 bases and 1 base respectively, with 10 bases between them. Germline values: CDR1 MDHEN, CDR2 SYDVKM. This chain's CDR3 is CAVQGGTDTQYF. In DNA form, the CDR3 reads TGTGCCGTCCAAGGGGGCACAGATACGCAGTATTTT.

This sequence joins TRBV28 and TRBJ2-1; tentative D call: TRBD2 (6 bases). The V gene lost 3 bases and the J gene lost 7 bases, with 13 bases spanning the gap. Germline V gene data show CDR1 as MDHEN and CDR2 as SYDVKM. The CDR3 has 14 amino acids. CDR3 nucleotide sequence: TGTGCCAGCAGTTTCGGGGGAGCCGGGAATGAGCAGTTCTTC. This translates into CASSFGGAGNEQFF. Full variable domain (rest looked up from reference TRBV28 and TRBJ2-1): DVKVTQSSRYLVKRTGEKVFLECVQDMDHENMFWYRQDPGLGLRLIYFSYDVKMKEKGDIPEGYSVSREKKERFSLILESASTNQTSMYLCASSFGGAGNEQFFGPGTRLTVL.

The chain combines TRBV6-1 with TRBJ2-4; D is ambiguous. CDR1 and CDR2 (germline): MNHNS, SASEGT. With 3 bases removed from V and 0 bases from J, the gap between germline ends came to 6 bases. The CDR3 runs 14 residues. Here the CDR3 DNA reads TGTGCCAGCAGTGATCCACCAGCCAAAAACATTCAGTACTTC. Amino acid sequence: CASSDPPAKNIQYF.

This clonotype was counted a single time. A much larger clone sits a single nucleotide away, making a read error possible. The chain joins TRBV6-5 to TRBJ2-1, with TRBD1 matching 8 bases. The trim removed 6 bases at V and 4 bases at J, leaving 2 bases unmatched. This CDR3 is built from 13 residues. From germline, CDR1 is MNHEY and CDR2 SVGAGI. For the CDR3, the DNA is TGTGCCAGCAGATGGGACAGGTACAATGAGCAGTTCTTC. It specifies CASRWDRYNEQFF.

The CDR3 sequence is CASSLTLGDTEAFF. The CDR3 bases are TGTGCCAGCAGCTTAACCCTAGGAGACACTGAAGCTTTCTTT. The chain has TRBV11-2 and TRBJ1-1; D gene uncertain. V was cut by 2 bases and J by 3 bases, with 10 bases left in between. Germline V gene data show CDR1 as SGHAT and CDR2 as FQNNGV. The CDR3 is made up of 14 amino acids.

This clonotype was seen a handful of times. The chain employs TRBV4-2 and TRBJ2-7; 8 bases match TRBD2. CDR3 length: 15 residues. V was pared by 1 base and J by 7 bases, with 9 bases of the junction left unmatched. CDR1 is LGHNA, CDR2 YNFKEQ, per germline. The CDR3 sequence: CASSQVTSGYNEQYF. As DNA, the CDR3 is TGTGCCAGCAGCCAAGTCACTAGCGGTTACAATGAGCAGTACTTC.